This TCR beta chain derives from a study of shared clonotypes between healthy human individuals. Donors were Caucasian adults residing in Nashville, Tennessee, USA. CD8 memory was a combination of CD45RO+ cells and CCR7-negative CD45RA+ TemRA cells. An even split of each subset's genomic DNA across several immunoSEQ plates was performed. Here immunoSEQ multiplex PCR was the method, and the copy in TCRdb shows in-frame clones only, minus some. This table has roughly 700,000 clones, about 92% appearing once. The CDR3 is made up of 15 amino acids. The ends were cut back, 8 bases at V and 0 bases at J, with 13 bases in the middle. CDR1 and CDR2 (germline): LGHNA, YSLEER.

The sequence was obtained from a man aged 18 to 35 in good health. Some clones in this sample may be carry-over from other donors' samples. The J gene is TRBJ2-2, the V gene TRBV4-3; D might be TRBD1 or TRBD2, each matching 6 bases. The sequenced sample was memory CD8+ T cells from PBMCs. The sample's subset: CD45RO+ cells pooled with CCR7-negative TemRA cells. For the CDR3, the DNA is TGCGCCAGCTGCCCGGGGGCGGCGAACACCGGGGAGCTGTTTTTT. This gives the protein CASCPGAANTGELFF.